This TCR beta chain derives from a study of graft-versus-host responses after intestinal transplantation. In regard to this clone: Its antigen is unidentified.

V was shortened by 6 bases and J by 9 bases, with 15 bases between the two germline ends. This CDR3 is built from 14 residues. CDR1 and CDR2 from the germline V gene are MNHNS and SASEGT. Here immunoSEQ multiplex PCR was the method, and the copy in TCRdb shows in-frame clones only, minus some. The sample consists of tens of thousands of clones, roughly 90% of them appearing once. This sequence joins TRBV6-1 and TRBJ1-6; a weak D match, TRBD1 (6 bases). This TCR came from a human donor who received an intestinal transplant. Sequenced here: unstimulated CD4+ T cells sorted from spleen or lymph node cells, sampled before intestinal transplant. The CDR3 DNA reads as TGTGCCAGCAGCGGGGGGGCGCGGGTTTCACCCCTCCACTTT. Translating it yields CASSGGARVSPLHF.